The clone carrying this T cell receptor beta chain has a single count. The data were obtained in a study of blood T cell repertoires in COVID-19. For the study at large: T cells, B-cell-depleted T cells, or PBMCs supplied cDNA or gDNA.

Per germline, CDR1 MNHEY and CDR2 SVGAGI. The CDR3 totals 15 residues. The V segment lost 6 bases and the J segment 1 base; nucleotides outside the gene matches: 6. Original processing methods: Using reference gene primer amplification, nucleated cell counts were estimated. Profiled with immunoSEQ multiplex PCR; TCRdb holds only in-frame clones, not every one. V and J calls and clone size are those listed in that table; D and trimming were worked out from the DNA. The sample has 150,000 to 200,000 clones, 80% to 90% seen once; the top ten hold over 7.5%. The clonotype comes from a man over 45 with active or convalescent COVID-19. The V call is TRBV6-5, the J call TRBJ2-3; 8 positions agree with TRBD1. The material sequenced was peripheral blood. The CDR3 sequence is CASSLGTGGTDTQYF. CDR3 nucleotide sequence: TGTGCCAGCAGCCTAGGGACAGGTGGCACAGATACGCAGTATTTT.